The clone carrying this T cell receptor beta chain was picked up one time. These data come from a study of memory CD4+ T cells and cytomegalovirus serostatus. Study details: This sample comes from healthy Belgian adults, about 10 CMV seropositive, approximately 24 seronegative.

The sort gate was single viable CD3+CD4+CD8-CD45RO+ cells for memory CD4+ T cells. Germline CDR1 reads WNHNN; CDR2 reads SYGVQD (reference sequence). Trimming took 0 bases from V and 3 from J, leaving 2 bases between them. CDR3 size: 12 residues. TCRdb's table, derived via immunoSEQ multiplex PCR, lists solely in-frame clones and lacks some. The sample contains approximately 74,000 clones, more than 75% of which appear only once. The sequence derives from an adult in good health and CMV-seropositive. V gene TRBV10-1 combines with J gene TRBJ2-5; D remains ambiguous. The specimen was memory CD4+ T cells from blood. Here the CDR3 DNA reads TGCGCCAGCAGTGAGTCGGAAGAGACCCAGTACTTC. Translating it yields CASSESEETQYF.